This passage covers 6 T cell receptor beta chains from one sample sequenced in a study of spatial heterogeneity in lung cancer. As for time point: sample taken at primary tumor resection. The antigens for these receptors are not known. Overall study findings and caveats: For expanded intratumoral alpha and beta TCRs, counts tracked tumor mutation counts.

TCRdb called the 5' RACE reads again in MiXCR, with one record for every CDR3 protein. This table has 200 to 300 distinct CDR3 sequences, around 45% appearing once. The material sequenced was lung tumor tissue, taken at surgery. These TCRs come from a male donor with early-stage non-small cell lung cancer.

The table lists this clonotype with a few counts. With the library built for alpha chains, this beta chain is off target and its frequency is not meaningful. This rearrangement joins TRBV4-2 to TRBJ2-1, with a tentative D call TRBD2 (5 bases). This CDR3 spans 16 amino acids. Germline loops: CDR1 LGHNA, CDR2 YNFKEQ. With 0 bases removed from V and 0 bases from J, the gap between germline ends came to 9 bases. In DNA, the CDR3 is TGTGCCAGCAGCCAAGATCGAGGGTACTCCTACAATGAGCAGTTCTTC. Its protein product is CASSQDRGYSYNEQFF.

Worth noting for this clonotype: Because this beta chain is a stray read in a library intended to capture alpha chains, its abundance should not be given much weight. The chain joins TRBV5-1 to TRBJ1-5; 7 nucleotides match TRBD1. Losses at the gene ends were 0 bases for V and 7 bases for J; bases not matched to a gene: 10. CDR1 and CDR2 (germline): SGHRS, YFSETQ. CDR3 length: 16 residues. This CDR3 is CASSLGTGMGGQPQHF. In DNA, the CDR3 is TGCGCCAGCAGCTTGGGGACAGGCATGGGCGGGCAGCCCCAGCATTTT.

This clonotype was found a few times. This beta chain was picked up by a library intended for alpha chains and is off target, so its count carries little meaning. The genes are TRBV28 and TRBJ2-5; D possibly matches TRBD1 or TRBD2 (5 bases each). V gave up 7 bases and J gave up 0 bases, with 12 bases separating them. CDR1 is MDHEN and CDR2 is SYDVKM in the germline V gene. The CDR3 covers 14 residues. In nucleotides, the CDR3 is TGTGCCAGCAATCAAGGGACGGACCAAGAGACCCAGTACTTC. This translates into CASNQGTDQETQYF.

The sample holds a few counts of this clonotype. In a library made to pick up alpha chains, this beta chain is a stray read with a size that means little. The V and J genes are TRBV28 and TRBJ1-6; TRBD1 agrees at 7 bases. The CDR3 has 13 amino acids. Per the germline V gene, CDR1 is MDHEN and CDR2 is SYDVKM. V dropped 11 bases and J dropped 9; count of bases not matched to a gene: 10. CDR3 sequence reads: CAGRQGNSSPLHF. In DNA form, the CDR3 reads TGTGCCGGTCGACAGGGAAATTCTTCACCCCTCCACTTT.

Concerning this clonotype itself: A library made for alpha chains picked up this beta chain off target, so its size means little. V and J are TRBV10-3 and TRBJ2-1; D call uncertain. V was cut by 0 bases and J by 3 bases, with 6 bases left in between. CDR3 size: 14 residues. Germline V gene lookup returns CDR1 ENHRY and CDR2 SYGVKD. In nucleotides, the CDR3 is TGTGCCATCAGTGAGTCACCGGGCTACAATGAGCAGTTCTTC. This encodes CAISESPGYNEQFF.

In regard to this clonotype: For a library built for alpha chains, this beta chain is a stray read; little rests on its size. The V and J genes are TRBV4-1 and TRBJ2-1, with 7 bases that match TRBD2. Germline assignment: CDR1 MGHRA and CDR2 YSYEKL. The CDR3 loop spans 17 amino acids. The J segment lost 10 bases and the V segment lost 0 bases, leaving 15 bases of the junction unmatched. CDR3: CASSQDRAGAQLMEQFF. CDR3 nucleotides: TGCGCCAGCAGCCAAGATCGCGCGGGAGCCCAGTTAATGGAGCAGTTCTTC.